This passage covers 13 T cell receptor beta chains from one sample sequenced in a study of blood T cells in healthy people across ages. Combining a sample-barcoded 5' primer with a J-beta primer mix, a second PCR ran for roughly 7 to 11 cycles. TCRdb redid the calling of the 5' RACE reads with MiXCR, one entry per CDR3 protein. The table lists under 2,000,000 distinct CDR3 sequences, around half of them singletons. The sequenced sample was blood. The receptors shown here come from a middle-aged woman in good health.

This chain connects TRBV24-1 to TRBJ2-5; no definite D call. Germline V gene data show CDR1 as KGHDR and CDR2 as SFDVKD. V was cut by 3 bases and J by 5 bases, with 12 bases left in between. This CDR3 comprises 14 residues. The DNA of the CDR3 is TGTGCCACCAGTGATCGACTTGGATGGGAGACCCAGTACTTC. It codes for CATSDRLGWETQYF.

The rearrangement joins TRBV6-7 to TRBJ2-5; D may match TRBD1 or TRBD2 (5 bases each). TRBV6-7 is labeled an ORF, and its function is uncertain. Trimming took off 5 bases at V and 2 bases at J, with 18 bases between the two ends. This CDR3 spans 16 amino acids. This CDR3 is CASSTHAPGPQETQYF. CDR3 in DNA: TGTGCCAGCAGTACTCATGCCCCGGGACCTCAAGAGACCCAGTACTTC.

A single count supports this clonotype. V and J are TRBV5-1 and TRBJ2-1; unclear D gene. This CDR3 region has 13 residues. The V end lost 9 bases, the J end lost 2 bases, and 12 bases lay between the germline ends. Germline-derived CDR1 and CDR2 are SGHRS and YFSETQ. The CDR3 protein is CATRWETYNEQFF. The DNA for the CDR3 is TGCGCCACCCGTTGGGAAACCTACAATGAGCAGTTCTTC.

This rearrangement joins TRBV11-3 to TRBJ1-1; D is undetermined. The V end was cut by 1 base, the J end by 11 bases, with 14 bases between. The CDR3 is 13 amino acids. Per germline, CDR1 SGHNT and CDR2 YENEEA. The CDR3 reads CASSLGAGSYAFF. The CDR3 DNA reads as TGTGCCAGCAGCTTAGGGGCGGGTTCATATGCTTTCTTT. Combining the CDR3 with reference TRBV11-3 and TRBJ1-1 gives the whole variable domain EAGVVQSPRYKIIEKKQPVAFWCNPISGHNTLYWYLQNLGQGPELLIRYENEEAVDDSQLPKDRFSAERLKGVDSTLKIQPAELGDSAVYLCASSLGAGSYAFFGQGTRLTVV.

This clonotype has only one observation. The chain carries TRBV3-1 and TRBJ2-5; the D call may be TRBD1 or TRBD2 (6 bases each). The CDR3 covers 15 residues. Germline CDR1 LGHDT, CDR2 YNNKEL (reference sequence). V was cut by 4 bases and J by 9 bases, with 21 bases left in between. CDR3 residues: CASSPRGQPRVAQYF. In nucleotides, the CDR3 is TGTGCCAGCAGCCCCCGGGGGCAACCAAGAGTGGCCCAGTACTTC.

This rearrangement joins TRBV27 to TRBJ1-2, with 8 bases identical to TRBD1. The CDR3 is 17 amino acids. The V and J ends lost 1 base and 4 bases, in that order; junction bases with no gene match: 11. CDR1 MNHEY and CDR2 SMNVEV come from the germline V gene (reference sequence). The CDR3: CASSLLSRTGLGYGYTF. CDR3 DNA sequence: TGTGCCAGCAGTTTATTGTCAAGGACAGGGCTTGGCTATGGCTACACCTTC.

Remarks on this clonotype: This may be a read error, as it is one base from a much larger clone. The chain has TRBV7-8 and TRBJ2-1; 10 bases align to TRBD1. The closer fit of TRBJ2-7 to the DNA end suggests the J call may be wrong. Looked up from germline, CDR1 is SGHVS and CDR2 is FQNEAQ. The length of the CDR3 is 15 residues. CDR3 sequence reads: CASSLETGGSHEQYF. CDR3 sequence (DNA): TGTGCCAGCAGCTTAGAGACAGGGGGCTCACACGAGCAGTACTTC.

The chain combines TRBV5-1 with TRBJ2-3; D might be TRBD2 (6 bases). The CDR3 totals 16 residues. Germline V gene lookup returns CDR1 SGHRS and CDR2 YFSETQ. Between the trimmed V and J ends, which lost 4 bases and 4 bases, there was a span of 19 bases. The DNA for the CDR3 is TGCGCCAGCAGCCCGTGGGCCGGGGAGGTTCCAGATACGCAGTATTTT. Its translation: CASSPWAGEVPDTQYF.

J is TRBJ2-4 and V is TRBV6-1, with D possibly being TRBD1 (6 bases). Germline V lookup: CDR1 MNHNS, CDR2 SASEGT. There are 14 residues in the CDR3. Trimming cost V 1 base and J 4 bases, with 8 bases left between them. The CDR3 DNA reads TGTGCCAGCAGTGAAGGGACAGTTAAAAACATTCAGTACTTC. Translation gives CASSEGTVKNIQYF.

The chain recombines TRBV7-6 with TRBJ2-5; D uncertain. Between the trimmed V and J ends, which lost 1 base and 2 bases, there was a span of 11 bases. Germline V lookup: CDR1 SGHVS, CDR2 FNYEAQ. This CDR3 spans 15 amino acids. CDR3 in amino acids: CASSLGVGQQETQYF. CDR3 coding DNA: TGTGCCAGCAGCTTAGGGGTCGGGCAGCAAGAGACCCAGTACTTC.

This clonotype has only a few counts. V gene TRBV6-1 combines with J gene TRBJ2-4, with no clear D. The CDR3 length is 15 residues. Germline CDR1 and CDR2: MNHNS and SASEGT. Trimming pared 2 bases from V and 3 bases from J, leaving 11 bases between. The CDR3 region has the DNA TGTGCCAGCAGTGAACTTGCTCTGGTCAAAAACATTCAGTACTTC. The encoded protein is CASSELALVKNIQYF.

This clonotype was detected a few times. The V and J genes are TRBV20-1 and TRBJ2-7; D may be TRBD1 or TRBD2 (5 bases each). This CDR3 has 15 amino acids. Germline loops: CDR1 DFQATT, CDR2 SNEGSKA (reference sequence). Trimming pared 0 bases from V and 5 bases from J, leaving 17 bases between. The DNA of the CDR3 is TGCAGTGCTAGAGATTTTAAACAGGTTAGCGACGAGCAGTACTTC. It encodes CSARDFKQVSDEQYF.

There are a few counts of this clonotype. The chain couples TRBV7-2 to TRBJ2-5; 13 positions agree with TRBD2. The DNA end lines up better with TRBJ2-7; the J call may be wrong. Germline CDR1 SGHTA, CDR2 FQGNSA. The CDR3 has 15 amino acids. DNA of the CDR3: TGTGCCAGCAGCTCAAAACTAGCGGGGGGGCGCGAGCAGTACTTC. Its translation is CASSSKLAGGREQYF.